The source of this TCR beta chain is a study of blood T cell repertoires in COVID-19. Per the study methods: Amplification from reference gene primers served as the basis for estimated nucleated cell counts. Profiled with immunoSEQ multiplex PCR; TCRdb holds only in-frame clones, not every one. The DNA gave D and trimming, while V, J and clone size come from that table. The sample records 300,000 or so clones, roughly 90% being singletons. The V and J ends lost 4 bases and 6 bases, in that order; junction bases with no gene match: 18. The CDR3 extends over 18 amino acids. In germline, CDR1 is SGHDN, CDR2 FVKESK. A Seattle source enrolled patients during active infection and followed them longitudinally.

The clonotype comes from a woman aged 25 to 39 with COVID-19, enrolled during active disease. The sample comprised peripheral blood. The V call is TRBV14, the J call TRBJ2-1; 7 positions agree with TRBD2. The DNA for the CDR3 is TGTGCCAGCAGCCGCCGACGGGATCTCGCGGGAGCGATCAATGAGCAGTTCTTC. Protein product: CASSRRRDLAGAINEQFF. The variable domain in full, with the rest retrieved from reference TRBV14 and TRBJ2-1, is EAGVTQFPSHSVIEKGQTVTLRCDPISGHDNLYWYRRVMGKEIKFLLHFVKESKQDESGMPNNRFLAERTGGTYSTLKVQPAELEDSGVYFCASSRRRDLAGAINEQFFGPGTRLTVL.